Listed here are 14 T cell receptor beta chains from one sample, sequenced in a study of cytomegalovirus exposure and HLA in healthy donors. Data came from immunoSEQ multiplex PCR; TCRdb stores just in-frame clones and leaves some out. Among 350,000 or so clones listed, 86% were seen once. Sequenced sample: PBMCs. These receptors were obtained from a woman between 18 and 29 years old in good health and CMV-seronegative.

The gene calls are TRBV4-3 and TRBJ2-5; 7 nucleotides match TRBD1. The CDR3 is 16 amino acids. Germline CDR1 reads LGHNA; CDR2 reads YSLEER. Germline trimming cut 0 bases from V and 2 bases from J; bases unmatched to any gene: 6. This chain's CDR3 is CASSQERDRVQETQYF. Written as DNA, the CDR3 is TGCGCCAGCAGCCAAGAAAGGGACAGAGTACAAGAGACCCAGTACTTC.

The V call is TRBV27, the J call TRBJ2-3; 8 nucleotides agree with TRBD1. Unmatched junction bases numbered 10, after V lost 5 bases and J lost 3 bases. The CDR3 has 16 residues. Germline V CDR1 and CDR2: MNHEY, SMNVEV (reference sequence). CDR3 in amino acids: CASSQRQGAPTDTQYF. CDR3 sequence (DNA): TGTGCCAGCAGTCAACGCCAGGGGGCGCCAACAGATACGCAGTATTTT.

The chain is built from TRBV7-6 and TRBJ2-3, with a possible D match to TRBD1 (6 bases). Germline CDR1 is SGHVS and CDR2 is FNYEAQ. The CDR3 extends over 15 amino acids. V shed 5 bases and J shed 0 bases, with 12 bases lying between them. CDR3 nucleotides: TGTGCCAGCAGCCAACTGGGGGCTAGCACAGATACGCAGTATTTT. Residues: CASSQLGASTDTQYF. Full variable domain (remainder filled in from reference TRBV7-6 and TRBJ2-3): GAGVSQSPRYKVTKRGQDVALRCDPISGHVSLYWYRQALGQGPEFLTYFNYEAQQDKSGLPNDRFSAERPEGSISTLTIQRTEQRDSAMYRCASSQLGASTDTQYFGPGTRLTVL.

This chain connects TRBV9 to TRBJ2-1; D unclear. CDR3 length: 11 amino acids. Germline V gene lookup returns CDR1 SGDLS and CDR2 YYNGEE. V lost 8 bases and J 6 bases, leaving 9 bases between the germline ends. The CDR3 protein is CASGSGNEQFF. In DNA form, the CDR3 reads TGTGCCAGTGGTTCGGGCAATGAGCAGTTCTTC.

The rearrangement links TRBV28 to TRBJ1-1, with a weak D call TRBD1 (6 bases). Trimming took off 2 bases at V and 3 bases at J, with 16 bases between the two ends. CDR3 size: 16 residues. CDR1 is MDHEN, CDR2 SYDVKM, per germline. The DNA of the CDR3 is TGTGCCAGCAGTTTAGACCCCCGGGGGGCCGACACTGAAGCTTTCTTT. Its translation is CASSLDPRGADTEAFF.

The J gene is TRBJ2-7, the V gene TRBV5-1; 8 bases align to TRBD2. Trimming removed 1 base from V and 4 bases from J; junction bases left unmatched: 13. The length of the CDR3 is 17 residues. CDR1 is SGHRS, CDR2 YFSETQ, per germline. As DNA, the CDR3 is TGCGCCAGCAGCTTGCCACGGGAGGGCGGGTGGAGTTACGAGCAGTACTTC. The encoded protein is CASSLPREGGWSYEQYF.

This clone was detected a few times. The rearrangement joins TRBV25-1 to TRBJ1-4, with 7 bases aligning to TRBD1. Germline V lookup: CDR1 MGHDK, CDR2 SYGVNS. With 5 bases clipped from V and 8 bases from J, the junction kept 11 bases outside the gene matches. The CDR3 extends over 15 amino acids. CDR3 nucleotide sequence: TGTGCCAGCAGTCCCCGACAGGGTTTAGGGGAAAAACTGTTTTTT. Residues: CASSPRQGLGEKLFF.

The chain joins TRBV5-4 to TRBJ2-1, with D possibly matching TRBD2 (5 bases). Per the germline V gene, CDR1 is SGHNT and CDR2 is YYREEE (reference sequence). The CDR3 runs 17 residues. V was trimmed by 0 bases and J by 2 bases, leaving 15 bases between them. Here the CDR3 DNA reads TGTGCCAGCAGCTTGGCCCGGGATGCTCTCACCTACAATGAGCAGTTCTTC. This sequence encodes CASSLARDALTYNEQFF.

The rearrangement joins TRBV19 to TRBJ1-2; no reliable D call. Germline CDR1 and CDR2: LNHDA and SQIVND (reference sequence). The CDR3 totals 8 residues. V lost 10 bases and J lost 8, with 5 bases in between. CDR3 coding DNA: TGTGCCACTTCGGGCTACACCTTC. Its translation: CATSGYTF.

This clone was observed many times. The chain has TRBV11-2 and TRBJ1-2, with D perhaps TRBD1 (6 bases). Germline CDR1 and CDR2: SGHAT and FQNNGV. V shed 4 bases and J shed 4 bases, with 10 bases lying between them. The CDR3 is made up of 13 amino acids. The CDR3 loop is CASSSTGPYGYTF. CDR3 in DNA: TGTGCCAGCAGCTCCACAGGGCCCTATGGCTACACCTTC.

The rearrangement uses TRBV30 and TRBJ2-5; TRBD2 agrees at 11 bases. This CDR3 has 15 amino acids. Germline V lookup: CDR1 GTSNPN, CDR2 SVGIG (reference sequence). V gave up 3 bases and J gave up 4 bases; unmatched junction bases: 7. CDR3 DNA sequence: TGTGCCTGGAGCCCGGGACTAGCGGTCGGAGAGACCCAGTACTTC. Amino acid sequence: CAWSPGLAVGETQYF.

The rearrangement joins TRBV19 to TRBJ2-1; 13 nucleotides align to TRBD2. The CDR3 contains 15 residues. After removal of 4 bases from V and 8 bases from J, the junction contained 5 bases not matched to a gene. The germline V gene has CDR1 LNHDA and CDR2 SQIVND (reference sequence). CDR3 sequence reads: CASSTLAGGLYEQFF. The CDR3 nucleotides read TGTGCCAGTAGTACACTAGCGGGAGGGCTTTATGAGCAGTTCTTC.

The V call is TRBV4-1, the J call TRBJ2-1; D is perhaps TRBD2 (6 bases). Looked up from germline, CDR1 is MGHRA and CDR2 is YSYEKL. This CDR3 is built from 14 residues. Trimming cost V 1 base and J 6 bases, with 10 bases left between them. CDR3: CASSQGLGTNEQFF. In DNA form, the CDR3 reads TGCGCCAGCAGCCAAGGACTAGGAACCAATGAGCAGTTCTTC.

This clone showed up just a few times. The gene calls are TRBV5-1 and TRBJ1-2, with 9 bases that match TRBD1. The J segment lost 6 bases and the V segment lost 7 bases, leaving 7 bases of the junction unmatched. This CDR3 spans 13 amino acids. Germline V CDR1 and CDR2: SGHRS, YFSETQ. The CDR3 spells CASGTRDRDGYTF. In nucleotides, the CDR3 is TGCGCCAGCGGGACCCGGGACAGGGATGGCTACACCTTC.